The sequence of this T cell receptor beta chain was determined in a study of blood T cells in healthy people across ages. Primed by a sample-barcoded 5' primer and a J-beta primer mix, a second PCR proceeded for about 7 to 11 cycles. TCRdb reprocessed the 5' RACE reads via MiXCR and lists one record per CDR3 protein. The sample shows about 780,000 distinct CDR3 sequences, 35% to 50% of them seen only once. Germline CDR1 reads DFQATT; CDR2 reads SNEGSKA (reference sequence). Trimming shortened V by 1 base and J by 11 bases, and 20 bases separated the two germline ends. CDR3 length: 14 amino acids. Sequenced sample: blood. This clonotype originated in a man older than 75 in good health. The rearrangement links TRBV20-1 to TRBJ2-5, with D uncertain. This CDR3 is CSARVQPELMEQYF. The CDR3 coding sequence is TGCAGTGCTAGAGTCCAGCCGGAGCTTATGGAGCAGTACTTC.